The next 27 T cell receptor beta chains were all read from a single sample in a study of T cells in Graves' hyperthyroidism and ophthalmopathy (dated by TCRdb to between 2019 and 2020). Library construction relied on multiplex PCR. TCRdb records Illumina HiSeq 2000 as the sequencer. Amplification of TCR beta CDR3 regions was carried out from RNA transcripts. The first round of RT-PCR for the TCR CDR3 was performed with the HTBI primer set and the Qiagen OneStep RT-PCR kit. TCRdb applied fastp at Q25 and MiXCR to the public reads, then kept only in-frame beta chains. All rows with the same CDR3 protein become a single entry with the most common DNA and genes. In this sample the table shows around 760,000 distinct CDR3 sequences, about 35% of which occur a single time. Around 32% of the sample comes from the top ten. The sequencing sample was made of blood. Receptors were obtained from a woman in her forties with Graves' hyperthyroidism.

This clonotype was observed at least ten times. J is TRBJ1-5 and V is TRBV25-1; D is perhaps TRBD1 (5 bases). The CDR3 totals 14 residues. The V gene lost 5 bases and the J gene lost 5 bases, with 13 bases spanning the gap. Germline-derived CDR1 and CDR2 are MGHDK and SYGVNS. The CDR3 is CASSWAGRDQPQHF. In nucleotides, the CDR3 is TGTGCCAGCAGTTGGGCAGGGAGAGATCAGCCCCAGCATTTT.

The CDR3 here is CASSVGGLPYEQYF. CDR3 sequence (DNA): TGTGCCAGCAGCGTAGGGGGCCTACCCTACGAGCAGTACTTC. V gene TRBV9 combines with J gene TRBJ2-7; tentative D call: TRBD1 (5 bases). Per the germline V gene, CDR1 is SGDLS and CDR2 is YYNGEE. The CDR3 totals 14 residues. The V gene lost 0 bases and the J gene lost 2 bases, with 9 bases spanning the gap.

The chain combines TRBV12-5 with TRBJ2-5, with D tentatively TRBD1 or TRBD2 (5 bases each). The CDR3 runs to 13 residues. CDR1 is LGHNT, CDR2 FRNRAP, per germline. V shed 7 bases and J shed 1 base, with 10 bases lying between them. CDR3 region: CASAGQLQETQYF. CDR3 in DNA: TGTGCTAGTGCGGGGCAGCTCCAAGAGACCCAGTACTTC. Looking up the rest from reference TRBV12-5 and TRBJ2-5 gives the full variable domain: DARVTQTPRHKVTEMGQEVTMRCQPILGHNTVFWYRQTMMQGLELLAYFRNRAPLDDSGMPKDRFSAEMPDATLATLKIQPSEPRDSAVYFCASAGQLQETQYFGPGTRLLVL.

V gene TRBV7-2 combines with J gene TRBJ1-1; 7 nucleotides line up with TRBD1. Per germline, CDR1 SGHTA and CDR2 FQGNSA. The J segment lost 4 bases and the V segment lost 5 bases, leaving 16 bases of the junction unmatched. CDR3 length equals 17 residues. CDR3 nucleotide sequence: TGTGCCAGCAGCAAACGGGGAGACAGGGCGCAGGGCACTGAAGCTTTCTTT. This sequence encodes CASSKRGDRAQGTEAFF.

The chain joins TRBV6-6 to TRBJ1-3; no reliable D call. The CDR3 consists of 15 residues. The germline V gene has CDR1 MNHNY and CDR2 SVGAGI (reference sequence). With 2 bases removed from V and 0 bases from J, the gap between germline ends came to 8 bases. The DNA for the CDR3 is TGTGCCAGCAGTTACGGACGGCCCTCTGGAAACACCATATATTTT. Protein product: CASSYGRPSGNTIYF.

This clonotype was observed a few times. The J gene is TRBJ1-4, the V gene TRBV4-1; D is ambiguous. The CDR3 covers 15 residues. The V gene's germline CDR1 is MGHRA and CDR2 YSYEKL. The V and J ends lost 8 bases and 0 bases respectively, with 13 bases between them. CDR3 coding DNA: TGCGCCAGCCACGCCGTCGTCGCAACTAATGAAAAACTGTTTTTT. Amino acids: CASHAVVATNEKLFF.

Of note for this clonotype: Just one base apart from a much larger clone, this may be a read error. The chain is built from TRBV20-1 and TRBJ2-7; no firm D call. The V end was cut by 3 bases, the J end by 10 bases, with 19 bases between. In germline, CDR1 is DFQATT, CDR2 SNEGSKA (reference sequence). The CDR3 is made up of 13 amino acids. The CDR3 sequence is CSASPPAATPQYF. In nucleotides, the CDR3 is TGCAGTGCTAGCCCGCCGGCAGCGACCCCACAGTACTTC.

This chain links TRBV29-1 with TRBJ2-7; D not certain. Per the germline V gene, CDR1 is SQVTM and CDR2 is ANQGSEA. Trimming cost V 3 bases and J 4 bases, with 10 bases left between them. CDR3 size: 12 residues. The CDR3 DNA reads as TGCAGCGTTGAGAAGTCTGGGTACGAGCAGTACTTC. The encoded protein is CSVEKSGYEQYF.

The V gene is TRBV6-5, the J gene TRBJ1-5; 7 nucleotides line up with TRBD1. The V gene end was trimmed by 4 bases and the J gene end by 0 bases; junction bases not matched to a gene: 12. Germline loops: CDR1 MNHEY, CDR2 SVGAGI. CDR3 length: 18 amino acids. CDR3 DNA sequence: TGTGCCAGCAGTTCGCCGGGACAGCGGAGCCCTAGCAATCAGCCCCAGCATTTT. Its translation: CASSSPGQRSPSNQPQHF.

The V and J genes are TRBV7-2 and TRBJ1-4, with D possibly matching TRBD1 (5 bases). The germline V and J ends were trimmed by 5 bases and 2 bases, with 12 bases remaining between them. The CDR3 totals 15 residues. CDR1 and CDR2 (germline): SGHTA, FQGNSA. CDR3 DNA: TGTGCCAGCAGCCCTTTCCGGGGGACTAATGAAAAACTGTTTTTT. This codes for CASSPFRGTNEKLFF.

Comments on this clonotype: A much bigger clone sits one base away, suggesting this may be a read error. The chain is built from TRBV24-1 and TRBJ2-5, with D perhaps matching TRBD1 or TRBD2 (5 bases each). V shed 3 bases and J shed 5 bases, with 18 bases lying between them. The CDR3 has 16 amino acids. Looked up from germline, CDR1 is KGHDR and CDR2 is SFDVKD. CDR3 nucleotides: TGTGCCACCAGTGATCCGCCCTTTGGACGGGGCGAGACCCAGTACTTC. Encoded protein: CATSDPPFGRGETQYF.

This rearrangement joins TRBV7-9 to TRBJ1-6, with D uncertain. Trimming removed 2 bases at V and 10 bases at J, with 12 bases between. The V gene's germline CDR1 is SEHNR and CDR2 FQNEAQ (reference sequence). This CDR3 is 14 amino acids long. The CDR3 DNA follows: TGTGCCAGCAGCTTATCGGGGTCGAGATCACCCCTCCACTTT. Protein product: CASSLSGSRSPLHF.

The chain has TRBV7-8 and TRBJ2-5; 12 positions match TRBD2. The CDR3 is made up of 20 amino acids. Germline assignment: CDR1 SGHVS and CDR2 FQNEAQ. V gave up 5 bases and J gave up 5 bases; unmatched junction bases: 21. CDR3 in DNA: TGTGCCAGCAGCCCGCCGGGCCTAGCGGGGGGGCTAGAGTTTGGGGAGACCCAGTACTTC. This gives the protein CASSPPGLAGGLEFGETQYF.

In its sample, this clonotype was seen a few times. CDR3 in DNA: TGTGCCAGCAGTTTTCATGGGGCTGGTGAAGCTTTCTTT. It is translated as CASSFHGAGEAFF. J is TRBJ1-1 and V is TRBV27, with D perhaps TRBD1 (5 bases). The CDR3 covers 13 residues. CDR1 is MNHEY and CDR2 is SMNVEV in the germline V gene (reference sequence). V gave up 3 bases and J gave up 7 bases, with 12 bases separating them.

The rearrangement uses TRBV19 and TRBJ1-1; D perhaps matches TRBD1 (5 bases). This CDR3 has 14 amino acids. Germline CDR1 is LNHDA and CDR2 is SQIVND (reference sequence). Trimming left V 2 bases short and J 1 base short, with 8 bases between. For the CDR3, the DNA is TGTGCCAGTAGTATAACAGGACCGAACACTGAAGCTTTCTTT. Encoded protein: CASSITGPNTEAFF.

This clonotype has at least ten counts. The rearrangement uses TRBV7-9 and TRBJ2-7; D might be TRBD1 (5 bases). Trimming stripped 5 bases from V and 3 bases from J, with 17 bases between. The CDR3 loop spans 15 amino acids. Germline V gives CDR1 SEHNR, CDR2 FQNEAQ (reference sequence). CDR3 in amino acids: CASSLRAGRDYEQYF. The CDR3 DNA reads TGTGCCAGCAGCCTCAGGGCCGGTAGGGACTACGAGCAGTACTTC.

This clonotype was counted between two and nine times. J is TRBJ2-3 and V is TRBV7-8; possible D gene TRBD1, 5 bases. Germline lookup yields CDR1 SGHVS and CDR2 FQNEAQ. The CDR3 has 16 residues. Deletions cut 1 base from V and 4 bases from J, with 15 bases between. CDR3 residues: CASSLEDRWGADTQYF. CDR3 nucleotide sequence: TGTGCCAGCAGCTTAGAAGACCGGTGGGGCGCAGATACGCAGTATTTT.

Many counts were recorded for this clonotype. V and J are TRBV7-9 and TRBJ2-6; D may be TRBD1 (5 bases). CDR1 and CDR2 from the germline V gene are SEHNR and FQNEAQ (reference sequence). V was pared by 4 bases and J by 2 bases, with 21 bases between. The CDR3 runs to 19 residues. The CDR3 protein is CASSSTVTLPWAGANVLTF. The CDR3 nucleotides read TGTGCCAGCAGCTCGACAGTGACCTTGCCCTGGGCTGGGGCCAACGTCCTGACTTTC.

This clonotype was observed a handful of times. The CDR3 DNA reads as TGTGCCAGCAGCTTAGAGTGGGGGAGCTCCTACGAGCAGTACTTC. This translates into CASSLEWGSSYEQYF. The J gene is TRBJ2-7, the V gene TRBV7-9; the D gene could be TRBD1 or TRBD2 (5 bases each). The CDR3 is 15 residues long. The germline CDR1 and CDR2 sequences are SEHNR and FQNEAQ (reference sequence). Trimming removed 1 base at V and 0 bases at J, with 10 bases between.

The V call is TRBV12-3 or TRBV12-4, the J call TRBJ2-2; no definite D call. The CDR3 sequence is 17 residues long. The germline V and J ends were trimmed by 1 base and 2 bases, with 14 bases remaining between them. The DNA of the CDR3 is TGTGCCAGCAGTTTAGGGTTTGGTGACTTAAACACCGGGGAGCTGTTTTTT. The encoded protein is CASSLGFGDLNTGELFF.

The chain is built from TRBV19 and TRBJ1-1; D call uncertain. Trimming took off 7 bases at V and 4 bases at J, with 13 bases between the two ends. Germline-derived CDR1 and CDR2 are LNHDA and SQIVND (reference sequence). The CDR3 is 13 amino acids. Here the CDR3 reads CASTPRAFTEAFF. In nucleotides, the CDR3 is TGTGCCAGTACCCCCCGGGCCTTCACTGAAGCTTTCTTT.

CDR3 loop: CASSIGARGGAPYEQYF. CDR3 coding DNA: TGTGCCAGTAGTATAGGTGCCCGTGGGGGCGCGCCCTACGAGCAGTACTTC. The V and J genes are TRBV19 and TRBJ2-7; D might be TRBD1 (6 bases). The germline CDR1 and CDR2 sequences are LNHDA and SQIVND (reference sequence). Trimming cost V 1 base and J 2 bases, with 18 bases left between them. CDR3 size: 17 residues.

This clonotype was recorded many times. This chain connects TRBV10-2 to TRBJ1-1; D is unclear. The CDR3 contains 13 residues. V gave up 3 bases and J gave up 10 bases, with 15 bases separating them. CDR1 WSHSY and CDR2 SAAADI come from the germline V gene. The CDR3 reads CASSEEGAGVAFF. The CDR3 DNA is TGCGCCAGCAGTGAAGAGGGAGCCGGTGTAGCTTTCTTT.

There are many counts of this clonotype. This chain joins TRBV13 and TRBJ1-1; D not resolved. V dropped 6 bases and J dropped 1 base, with 6 bases sitting between them. The CDR3 runs 12 residues. Germline V gene data show CDR1 as PRHDT and CDR2 as FYEKMQ (reference sequence). CDR3 sequence reads: CASRFENTEAFF. The CDR3 nucleotides are TGTGCCAGCAGATTCGAGAACACTGAAGCTTTCTTT.

In regard to this clonotype: Germline is not matched at one junction end, which may reflect a read error. V and J are TRBV12-3 or TRBV12-4 and TRBJ1-3; D ambiguous. This CDR3 region has 14 residues. The CDR3 DNA sequence: TGTGCCAGCAGCCAGGCGGGAGGACGCGACACCGTATATTTT. It yields the protein CASSQAGGRDTVYF.

The V gene is TRBV7-3, the J gene TRBJ2-2; TRBD2 agrees at 10 bases. The germline gives CDR1 SGHTA, CDR2 FQGTGA. The CDR3 runs 16 residues. Unmatched junction bases numbered 3, after V lost 4 bases and J lost 1 base. The CDR3 nucleotides read TGTGCCAGCAGCTCGGGACTAGCGAGGAACACCGGGGAGCTGTTTTTT. Its protein product is CASSSGLARNTGELFF.

Only a few counts were recorded for this clonotype. The chain has TRBV19 and TRBJ1-5; 7 nucleotides match TRBD1. The V segment lost 4 bases and the J segment 2 bases; nucleotides outside the gene matches: 5. This CDR3 contains 15 residues. The V gene's germline CDR1 is LNHDA and CDR2 SQIVND (reference sequence). CDR3 DNA sequence: TGTGCCAGTAGTACGCCAGGGGGTGGCAATCAGCCCCAGCATTTT. This encodes CASSTPGGGNQPQHF.